The 6 T cell receptor beta chains presented below share a single source sample, sequenced in a study of control samples from healthy donors and cancer patients (dated by TCRdb to between 2020 and 2021). The library was produced with the immunoSEQ multiplex PCR assay. The table comes from immuneACCESS by way of TCRdb, which keeps in-frame sequences with V and J called. Part of the clones is missing from these tables; in studies checked, under half for an unresolved V gene and the rest for unknown reasons. The sample table records approximately 49,000 clones; about 92% of these occur just once. 1.6% of the sample is in the top ten clones. Sequenced sample: PBMCs. The origin of the receptors is a man in his forties with colorectal cancer.

The chain has TRBV2 and TRBJ1-2; weak D call: TRBD1 (6 bases). In germline, CDR1 is SNHLY, CDR2 FYNNEI. V was trimmed by 4 bases and J by 4 bases, leaving 10 bases between them. The CDR3 totals 13 residues. CDR3 in DNA: TGTGCCAGCAGTGTGGAGACAGGCTATGGCTACACCTTC. It translates to CASSVETGYGYTF. Full variable domain (outside the CDR3, taken from reference TRBV2 and TRBJ1-2): EPEVTQTPSHQVTQMGQEVILRCVPISNHLYFYWYRQILGQKVEFLVSFYNNEISEKSEIFDDQFSVERPDGSNFTLKIRSTKLEDSAMYFCASSVETGYGYTFGSGTRLTVV.

The rearrangement links TRBV6-2 or TRBV6-3 to TRBJ2-1; 10 nucleotides align to TRBD2. The germline CDR1 and CDR2 sequences are MNHEY and SVGEGT. Germline trimming cut 2 bases from V and 6 bases from J; bases unmatched to any gene: 13. CDR3 size: 18 residues. As DNA, the CDR3 is TGTGCCAGCAGTTACGGGAATCTAGCGGGGGCCGGTCCCAATGAGCAGTTCTTC. Amino acid sequence: CASSYGNLAGAGPNEQFF.

The V and J genes are TRBV18 and TRBJ2-7, with 10 positions matching TRBD2. Unmatched junction bases numbered 2, after V lost 0 bases and J lost 3 bases. Germline V gene data show CDR1 as KGHSH and CDR2 as LQKENI. The CDR3 length is 15 residues. The CDR3 protein is CASSPPGLAIYEQYF. CDR3 bases: TGTGCCAGCTCACCACCGGGACTAGCGATCTACGAGCAGTACTTC.

This chain connects TRBV4-3 to TRBJ2-7, with D unclear. Germline V lookup: CDR1 LGHNA, CDR2 YSLEER. Trimming left V 4 bases short and J 12 bases short, with 19 bases between. This CDR3 has 13 amino acids. The CDR3: CASSPRAGSAGYF. DNA for the CDR3: TGCGCCAGCAGCCCCCGAGCCGGGTCCGCCGGGTACTTC.

V usage is TRBV27 and J usage is TRBJ2-3; 7 bases map to TRBD1. Trimming at V came to 3 bases and at J to 4 bases, leaving 10 bases not matched to a gene. The CDR3 runs 16 residues. Germline assignment: CDR1 MNHEY and CDR2 SMNVEV (reference sequence). This CDR3 is CASSFRRTGSSDTQYF. The CDR3, as DNA: TGTGCCAGCAGTTTTCGCCGGACAGGCAGCTCAGATACGCAGTATTTT.

The table lists this clone with a few counts. The gene calls are TRBV9 and TRBJ2-2; tentative D call: TRBD1 (6 bases). The V end lost 0 bases, the J end lost 2 bases, and 11 bases lay between the germline ends. The CDR3 spans 16 residues. CDR1 and CDR2 from the germline V gene are SGDLS and YYNGEE. The CDR3 region is CASSVGGTLNTGELFF. CDR3 nucleotide sequence: TGTGCCAGCAGCGTAGGGGGGACACTCAACACCGGGGAGCTGTTTTTT.